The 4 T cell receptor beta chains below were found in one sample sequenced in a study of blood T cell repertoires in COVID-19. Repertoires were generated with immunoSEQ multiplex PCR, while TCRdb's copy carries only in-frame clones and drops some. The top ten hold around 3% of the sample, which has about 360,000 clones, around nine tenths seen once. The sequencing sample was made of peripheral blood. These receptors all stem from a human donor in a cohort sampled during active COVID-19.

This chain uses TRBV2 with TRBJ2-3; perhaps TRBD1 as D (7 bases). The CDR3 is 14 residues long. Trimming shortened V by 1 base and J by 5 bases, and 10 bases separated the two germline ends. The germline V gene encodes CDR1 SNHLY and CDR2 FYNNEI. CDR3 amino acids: CASSEGQGGDTQYF. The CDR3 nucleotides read TGTGCCAGCAGTGAAGGCCAGGGGGGAGATACGCAGTATTTT. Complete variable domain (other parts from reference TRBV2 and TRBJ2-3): EPEVTQTPSHQVTQMGQEVILRCVPISNHLYFYWYRQILGQKVEFLVSFYNNEISEKSEIFDDQFSVERPDGSNFTLKIRSTKLEDSAMYFCASSEGQGGDTQYFGPGTRLTVL.

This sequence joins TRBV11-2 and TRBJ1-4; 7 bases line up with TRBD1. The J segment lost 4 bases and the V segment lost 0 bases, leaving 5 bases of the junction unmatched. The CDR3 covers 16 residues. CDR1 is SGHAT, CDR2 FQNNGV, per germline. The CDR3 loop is CASSLDQTGLNEKLFF. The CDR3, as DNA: TGTGCCAGCAGCTTAGACCAGACAGGGCTTAATGAAAAACTGTTTTTT.

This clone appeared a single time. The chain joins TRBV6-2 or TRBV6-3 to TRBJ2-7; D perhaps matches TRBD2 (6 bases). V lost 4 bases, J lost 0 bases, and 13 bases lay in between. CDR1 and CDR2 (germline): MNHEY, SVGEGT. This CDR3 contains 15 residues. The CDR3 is CASSSPSSDSYEQYF. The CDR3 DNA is TGTGCCAGCAGTTCCCCCTCTAGCGACTCCTACGAGCAGTACTTC.

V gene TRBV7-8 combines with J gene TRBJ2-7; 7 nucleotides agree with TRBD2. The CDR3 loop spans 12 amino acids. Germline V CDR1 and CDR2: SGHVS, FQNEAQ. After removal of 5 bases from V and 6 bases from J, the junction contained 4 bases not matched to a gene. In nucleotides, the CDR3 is TGTGCCAGCAGCCCTAGCGGCCCCGAGCAGTACTTC. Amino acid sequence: CASSPSGPEQYF.